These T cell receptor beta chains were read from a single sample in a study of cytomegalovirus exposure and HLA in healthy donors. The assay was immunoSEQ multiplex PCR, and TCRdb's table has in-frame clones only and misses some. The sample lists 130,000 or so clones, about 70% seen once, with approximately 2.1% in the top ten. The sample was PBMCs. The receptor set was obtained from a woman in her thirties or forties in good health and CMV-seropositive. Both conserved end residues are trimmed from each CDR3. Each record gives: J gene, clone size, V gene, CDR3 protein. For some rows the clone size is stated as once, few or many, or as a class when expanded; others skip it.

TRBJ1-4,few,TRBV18,ASSRETRDEKLF
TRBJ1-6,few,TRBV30,AWRGTAHNSPLH
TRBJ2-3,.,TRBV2,ASSTGRTDTQY
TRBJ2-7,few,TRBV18,ASSPINVLSSYEQY
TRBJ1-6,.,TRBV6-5,ASTTGDNSPLH
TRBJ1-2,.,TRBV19,ASSNRVRDGYT
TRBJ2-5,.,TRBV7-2,ASSFDSGPGETQY
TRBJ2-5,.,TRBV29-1,SVDVGGRETQY
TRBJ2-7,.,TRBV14,ASSQDLAYEQY
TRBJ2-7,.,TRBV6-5,ASSRSSYEQY
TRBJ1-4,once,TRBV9,ASSVGHRTNEKLF
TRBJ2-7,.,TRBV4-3,ASSQEAGSSYEQY
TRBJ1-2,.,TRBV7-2,ASSTGASGGANYGYT
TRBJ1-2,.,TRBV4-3,ASSQEFGIGGYT
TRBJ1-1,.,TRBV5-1,ASSLGGEGAF
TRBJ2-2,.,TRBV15,ATSRVLAGTGGNTGELF
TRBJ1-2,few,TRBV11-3,ASSLAPGGNYGYT
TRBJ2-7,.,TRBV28,ASSLNRGHEQY
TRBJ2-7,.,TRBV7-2,ASSLAGGGYEQY
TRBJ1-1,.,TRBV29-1,SAQYRGGTEAF
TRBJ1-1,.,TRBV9,ASSVASDSFSEAF
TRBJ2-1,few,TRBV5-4,ASSLGDTPANEQF
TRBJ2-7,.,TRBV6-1,ASSELIVGAGEQY